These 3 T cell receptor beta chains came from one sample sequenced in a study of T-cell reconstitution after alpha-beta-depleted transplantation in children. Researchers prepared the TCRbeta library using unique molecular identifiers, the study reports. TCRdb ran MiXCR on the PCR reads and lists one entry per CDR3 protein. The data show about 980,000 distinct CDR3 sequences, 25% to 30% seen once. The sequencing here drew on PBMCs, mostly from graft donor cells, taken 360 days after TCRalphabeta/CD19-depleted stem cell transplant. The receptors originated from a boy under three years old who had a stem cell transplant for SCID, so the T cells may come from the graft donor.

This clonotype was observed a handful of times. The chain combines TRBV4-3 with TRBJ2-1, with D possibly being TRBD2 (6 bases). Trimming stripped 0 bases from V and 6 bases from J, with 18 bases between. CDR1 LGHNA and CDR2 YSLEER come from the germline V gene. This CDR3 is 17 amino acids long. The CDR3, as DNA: TGCGCCAGCAGCCAAGATAGTGGGGGGATACCGTTCAATGAGCAGTTCTTC. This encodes CASSQDSGGIPFNEQFF.

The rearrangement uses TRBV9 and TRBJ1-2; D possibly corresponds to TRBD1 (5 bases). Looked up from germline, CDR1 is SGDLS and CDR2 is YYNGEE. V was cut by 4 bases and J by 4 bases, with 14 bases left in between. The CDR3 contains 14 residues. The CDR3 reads CASSTPGGFYGYTF. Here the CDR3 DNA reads TGTGCCAGCAGCACCCCCGGGGGATTCTATGGCTACACCTTC.

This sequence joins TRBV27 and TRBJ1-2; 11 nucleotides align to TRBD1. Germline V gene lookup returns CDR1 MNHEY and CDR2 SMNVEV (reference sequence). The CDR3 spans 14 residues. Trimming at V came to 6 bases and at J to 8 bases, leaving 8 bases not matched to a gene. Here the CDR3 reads CASRQDRGLGGYTF. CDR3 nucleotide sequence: TGTGCCAGCAGACAGGACAGGGGGCTGGGGGGCTACACCTTC.